Listed below are T cell receptor beta chains from one sample, sequenced in a study of beta chain features in type 1 diabetes. This table comes from immunoSEQ multiplex PCR, and its TCRdb copy is limited to in-frame clones, with some not included. Of approximately 160,000 clones in the sample, about a tenth were seen once. Sequencing was done on a sample of central memory CD4+ T cells from blood. The receptor source for this set is a man aged 25-45 years with type 1 diabetes. CDR3s include the opening cysteine and the closing phenylalanine or tryptophan. The order of the fields is CDR3 length, clone size, J gene, D gene, V gene, CDR3 protein. D genes are given only for firm matches. Expanded clones get a size class; other rows say once, few or many, or leave the size out.

cdr3_length: 15
clone_size: few
j_call: TRBJ2-3
d_call: TRBD2
v_call: TRBV7-3
cdr3_aa: CASSSTSGSADTQYF

cdr3_length: 12
clone_size: .
j_call: TRBJ2-1
d_call: .
v_call: TRBV29-1
cdr3_aa: CSATPVVNEQFF

cdr3_length: 16
clone_size: few
j_call: TRBJ2-3
d_call: TRBD2
v_call: TRBV5-1
cdr3_aa: CASSPGLDSSTDTQYF

cdr3_length: 13
clone_size: .
j_call: TRBJ1-2
d_call: .
v_call: TRBV5-1
cdr3_aa: CASSSQGDYGYTF

cdr3_length: 13
clone_size: few
j_call: TRBJ2-1
d_call: .
v_call: TRBV7-2
cdr3_aa: CASSGGVDNEQFF

cdr3_length: 16
clone_size: .
j_call: TRBJ1-5
d_call: .
v_call: TRBV7-2
cdr3_aa: CASSLEGGLPNQPQHF

cdr3_length: 13
clone_size: .
j_call: TRBJ1-1
d_call: .
v_call: TRBV2
cdr3_aa: CASRVQVGTEAFF

cdr3_length: 14
clone_size: few
j_call: TRBJ2-7
d_call: TRBD2
v_call: TRBV10-3
cdr3_aa: CAISESLAGGRQYF

cdr3_length: 15
clone_size: .
j_call: TRBJ1-2
d_call: .
v_call: TRBV7-9
cdr3_aa: CASSLLARPNYGYTF

cdr3_length: 16
clone_size: few
j_call: TRBJ2-7
d_call: TRBD2
v_call: TRBV4-2
cdr3_aa: CASSQVGTRALDEQYF

cdr3_length: 16
clone_size: few
j_call: TRBJ2-1
d_call: .
v_call: TRBV27
cdr3_aa: CASTMGPGLVYNEQFF

cdr3_length: 15
clone_size: .
j_call: TRBJ2-7
d_call: .
v_call: TRBV15
cdr3_aa: CATSREAGDTYEQYF

cdr3_length: 17
clone_size: .
j_call: TRBJ1-5
d_call: TRBD1
v_call: TRBV23-1
cdr3_aa: CASSQRQGGDGNQPQHF

cdr3_length: 16
clone_size: .
j_call: TRBJ1-4
d_call: .
v_call: TRBV4-2
cdr3_aa: CASSQVQAEENEKLFF

cdr3_length: 15
clone_size: .
j_call: TRBJ2-4
d_call: TRBD2
v_call: TRBV18
cdr3_aa: CASSPGLAGGNIQYF

cdr3_length: 13
clone_size: few
j_call: TRBJ2-1
d_call: .
v_call: TRBV11-2
cdr3_aa: CASSLVGVNEQFF

cdr3_length: 13
clone_size: few
j_call: TRBJ2-2
d_call: TRBD2
v_call: TRBV10-3
cdr3_aa: CASREGNTGELFF

cdr3_length: 15
clone_size: medium-sized
j_call: TRBJ2-7
d_call: TRBD1
v_call: TRBV28
cdr3_aa: CASSPAGQVVYEQYF

cdr3_length: 13
clone_size: few
j_call: TRBJ2-7
d_call: .
v_call: TRBV14
cdr3_aa: CASSQSTGYEQYF

cdr3_length: 13
clone_size: few
j_call: TRBJ2-5
d_call: .
v_call: TRBV28
cdr3_aa: CASSFGGQETQYF

cdr3_length: 20
clone_size: .
j_call: TRBJ2-2
d_call: TRBD1
v_call: TRBV27
cdr3_aa: CASSPTGTGGKFSPQEELFF

cdr3_length: 15
clone_size: .
j_call: TRBJ2-7
d_call: .
v_call: TRBV28
cdr3_aa: CASSPASRRAHEQYF

cdr3_length: 12
clone_size: few
j_call: TRBJ2-7
d_call: TRBD1
v_call: TRBV7-9
cdr3_aa: CASSPQGEEQYF

cdr3_length: 15
clone_size: .
j_call: TRBJ1-1
d_call: .
v_call: TRBV6-5
cdr3_aa: CASSYSTGMNTEAFF

cdr3_length: 14
clone_size: few
j_call: TRBJ1-1
d_call: .
v_call: TRBV27
cdr3_aa: CASSLTRVSTEAFF

cdr3_length: 12
clone_size: once
j_call: TRBJ1-2
d_call: TRBD1
v_call: TRBV5-1
cdr3_aa: CASSLTGVGYTF

cdr3_length: 13
clone_size: .
j_call: TRBJ2-3
d_call: .
v_call: TRBV5-6
cdr3_aa: CASSLTGPDTQYF

cdr3_length: 12
clone_size: .
j_call: TRBJ1-2
d_call: .
v_call: TRBV27
cdr3_aa: CASKTGNYGYTF